A selection of T cell receptor beta chains follows, all from one sample in a study of cytomegalovirus exposure and HLA in healthy donors. Measured with immunoSEQ multiplex PCR; TCRdb has only the in-frame clones, and not every one. Of around 200,000 clones detected, 70% to 85% appear once; the ten largest clones hold 1% to 1.5%. Sequencing was carried out using PBMCs. The receptors shown here come from a girl aged 2-10 years in good health and CMV-seropositive. The CDR3 runs from the conserved cysteine through the conserved F or W. The D gene is left open where the match is weak. Clone sizes are given selectively: once, few, many, or a class where the clone is expanded.

clone size,CDR3 length,V gene,J gene,D gene,CDR3 DNA,CDR3 protein
-,17,TRBV19,TRBJ2-3,TRBD2,TGTGCCAGTAGTATAGTTCCGACTAGCGGGACCACAGATACGCAGTATTTT,CASSIVPTSGTTDTQYF
-,16,TRBV11-2,TRBJ2-7,TRBD1,TGTGCCAGCAGCCTCCTTACCGGGACAGGGGCCTACGAGCAGTACTTC,CASSLLTGTGAYEQYF
once,15,TRBV30,TRBJ2-7,-,TGTGCCGCCAGAGGGATCTCAGCAGGTTCCTACGAGCAGTACTTC,CAARGISAGSYEQYF
once,13,TRBV6-5,TRBJ1-2,-,TGTGCCAGCACCCACGGTCCTCCCGATGGCTACACCTTC,CASTHGPPDGYTF
-,14,TRBV6-1,TRBJ2-7,-,TGTGCCAGCAGTGAGGACAGTTACTCCTACGAGCAGTACTTC,CASSEDSYSYEQYF
once,14,TRBV30,TRBJ2-1,-,TGTGCCTGGAGTTTTGCCAGCTCCTACAATGAGCAGTTCTTC,CAWSFASSYNEQFF
-,15,TRBV19,TRBJ1-5,TRBD1,TGTGCCAGTAGTATGGACAGGGCGAGCAATCAGCCCCAGCATTTT,CASSMDRASNQPQHF
-,15,TRBV28,TRBJ1-2,TRBD1,TGTGCCAGCAGTTTATCCGACAGGGGGCTTGGTGGCTACACCTTC,CASSLSDRGLGGYTF
once,16,TRBV7-3,TRBJ2-5,TRBD2,TGTGCCAGCAGCCCCTCCCTAGCGGGAGGGGGAGAGACCCAGTACTTC,CASSPSLAGGGETQYF
-,16,TRBV9,TRBJ2-5,-,TGTGCCAGCAGCCCAGAGCCGGGAGTCCGACAAGAGACCCAGTACTTC,CASSPEPGVRQETQYF
-,15,TRBV10-1,TRBJ2-3,TRBD1,TGCGCCAGCAGTGACCGACAGGGGAGCACAGATACGCAGTATTTT,CASSDRQGSTDTQYF
-,13,TRBV19,TRBJ1-4,TRBD1,TGTGCCAGTAGTATAGGACAGGGTGAAAAACTGTTTTTT,CASSIGQGEKLFF
-,14,TRBV14,TRBJ1-1,-,TGTGCCAGCAGCCAAGAAGACTGGGACACTGAAGCTTTCTTT,CASSQEDWDTEAFF
-,15,TRBV19,TRBJ2-5,-,TGTGCCAGTAGTGATGAGGTAAAGATCCAAGAGACCCAGTACTTC,CASSDEVKIQETQYF
-,14,TRBV15,TRBJ2-1,TRBD1,TGTGCCACCAGACCCGCGGACAGGGTAAATGAGCAGTTCTTC,CATRPADRVNEQFF
-,13,TRBV27,TRBJ1-1,-,TGTGCCAGCACCTTCCGCCCAGACACTGAAGCTTTCTTT,CASTFRPDTEAFF